This TCR beta chain was sequenced in a study of CD8+ T cells in alopecia areata. Study summary: Treated patients' severity was scored by percentage of affected scalp area.

V dropped 0 bases and J dropped 4 bases, with 9 bases sitting between them. Germline V gene lookup returns CDR1 ENHRY and CDR2 SYGVKD. This CDR3 has 14 residues. As to this clone: Its antigen is currently unknown.

The treatment is: oral pan-JAK inhibitor, 5-10 mg twice daily. The investigators collected lesional scalp punch biopsies and peripheral blood from alopecia areata patients. Isolated RNA was reverse transcribed into cDNA used as the sequencing template. Sequenced by immunoSEQ multiplex PCR; TCRdb stores in-frame clones only, minus some. The sample shows approximately 150,000 clones, 86% of them seen only once. Findings of the study overall: Clarity of TCR sharing across patients fell short of that in mice, possibly HLA-related.

This clonotype originated in a human donor with alopecia areata. The chain combines TRBV10-3 with TRBJ2-5; D might be TRBD2 (6 bases). Source: CD8+ T cells sorted from blood, taken at week 4, from a patient treated with tofacitinib. The CDR3 coding sequence is TGTGCCATCAGTGAGTCATCCGGGAGAGAGACCCAGTACTTC. Amino acid sequence: CAISESSGRETQYF.